A single sample gave rise to the 30 T cell receptor beta chains below, sequenced in a study of naive and memory T cell subsets (dated by TCRdb to the late 2010s). The library came from UMI-ligation and nested PCR. Sequencing was carried out with an Illumina MiSeq. The beta constant-region primer consisted of an equimolar mixture of two oligonucleotides that together covered TRBC1 and TRBC2. The ligated cDNA went through four rounds of PCR with nested alpha and beta constant-region primers together with the SP2 primer. The raw public data were reprocessed by TCRdb itself: fastp quality trimming at Q25, MiXCR clonotype calling, in-frame beta chains only. Entries that share a CDR3 protein sequence are merged under the most common genes and DNA. The sample has approximately 2,700 distinct CDR3 sequences on record, roughly 5% of them singletons. The top ten constitute approximately 32% of the sample. What was sequenced was CD4+ TEMRA cells from blood. The sample's cell subset or site, from its label and the paper: effector memory re-expressing CD45RA, CD45RA+ CD27-. These receptors came from a human donor in good health.

Relative to its sample, this clonotype is large. The rearrangement uses TRBV20-1 and TRBJ1-2; no definite D call. The length of the CDR3 is 13 residues. Germline CDR1 is DFQATT and CDR2 is SNEGSKA (reference sequence). Trimming stripped 2 bases from V and 2 bases from J, with 9 bases between. In DNA form, the CDR3 reads TGCAGTGCTAGAAAAGTGGGAAACTATGGCTACACCTTC. It is translated as CSARKVGNYGYTF.

Written as DNA, the CDR3 is TGTGCCAGCAGCTTAGGGGTAGCGGGAGAAACTTACAATGAGCAGTTCTTC. Its protein is CASSLGVAGETYNEQFF. The chain uses TRBV11-3 and TRBJ2-1; 9 nucleotides align to TRBD2. CDR1 SGHNT and CDR2 YENEEA come from the germline V gene. The CDR3 has 17 residues. V lost 1 base to trimming and J lost 4 bases; unmatched junction nucleotides: 8.

This clonotype has at least ten counts. The chain joins TRBV9 to TRBJ2-7; 8 positions agree with TRBD2. Germline V lookup: CDR1 SGDLS, CDR2 YYNGEE. The CDR3 is 15 residues long. The V and J ends lost 4 bases and 4 bases, in that order; junction bases with no gene match: 10. CDR3 DNA: TGTGCCAGCAGCTCTCCCGGGAGGGGGGAGTACGAGCAGTACTTC. Amino acid sequence: CASSSPGRGEYEQYF.

This clonotype is labeled medium-sized. The chain carries TRBV28 and TRBJ2-7; D possibly uses TRBD1 or TRBD2 (6 bases each). This CDR3 comprises 11 residues. From germline, CDR1 is MDHEN and CDR2 SYDVKM. The ends were cut back, 7 bases at V and 8 bases at J, with 12 bases in the middle. Here the CDR3 reads CASMGGDKQYF. CDR3 bases: TGTGCCAGCATGGGGGGCGACAAGCAGTACTTC.

This clonotype counts as medium-sized (0.01 to 0.1%). The chain joins TRBV18 to TRBJ2-7; tentatively, D is TRBD1 or TRBD2 (5 bases each). Germline V gene lookup returns CDR1 KGHSH and CDR2 LQKENI. The germline V and J ends were trimmed by 2 bases and 3 bases, with 14 bases remaining between them. This CDR3 has 15 residues. The CDR3 sequence is CASSPESAGGYEQYF. Here the CDR3 DNA reads TGTGCCAGCTCACCAGAGAGCGCTGGGGGCTACGAGCAGTACTTC.

This clonotype was counted ten times or more. The chain is built from TRBV28 and TRBJ1-6, with TRBD1 matching over 11 bases. The ends lost 4 bases at V and 11 bases at J; junction bases unmatched: 19. This CDR3 is 19 amino acids long. Germline loops: CDR1 MDHEN, CDR2 SYDVKM. Here the CDR3 DNA reads TGTGCCAGCAGTTCCGGAACCTGGACAGGGGGCGCGTTGAGTGCACCCCTCCACTTT. It translates to CASSSGTWTGGALSAPLHF.

The chain uses TRBV12-3 or TRBV12-4 and TRBJ1-2; possible D gene TRBD1, 5 bases. V gave up 7 bases and J gave up 7 bases, with 16 bases separating them. The CDR3 covers 13 residues. This chain's CDR3 is CASNYGAVLGYTF. CDR3 nucleotide sequence: TGTGCCAGCAACTATGGGGCAGTCCTTGGCTACACCTTC.

On this clonotype itself: A much larger clone differs by one base, so this may be a read error. V is TRBV6-1 and J is TRBJ1-1; no firm D call. There are 12 residues in the CDR3. CDR1 MNHNS and CDR2 SASEGT come from the germline V gene. CDR3 sequence (DNA): TGTGCCAGCAGTGTCGCGAACACTGAAGCTCTCTTT. Translated, it gives CASSVANTEALF.

This clonotype showed up many times. This rearrangement joins TRBV25-1 to TRBJ2-7; no definite D call. Deletions cut 1 base from V and 3 bases from J, with 7 bases between. The CDR3 runs 13 residues. Germline CDR1 reads MGHDK; CDR2 reads SYGVNS. CDR3 nucleotide sequence: TGTGCCAGCAGTGAATTTTTAGGCTACGAGCAGTACTTC. Translating it yields CASSEFLGYEQYF.

Only a few counts were recorded for this clonotype. The genes are TRBV7-2 and TRBJ1-5, with 8 positions matching TRBD1. The V gene's germline CDR1 is SGHTA and CDR2 FQGNSA. The CDR3 loop spans 15 amino acids. Unmatched junction bases numbered 10, after V lost 5 bases and J lost 7 bases. CDR3 bases: TGTGCCAGCAGCCCCCGGACAGGGCAAGGGCAGCCCCAGCATTTT. It specifies CASSPRTGQGQPQHF. The whole variable domain, filled in from reference TRBV7-2 and TRBJ1-5, reads GAGVSQSPSNKVTEKGKDVELRCDPISGHTALYWYRQSLGQGLEFLIYFQGNSAPDKSGLPSDRFSAERTGGSVSTLTIQRTQQEDSAVYLCASSPRTGQGQPQHFGDGTRLSIL.

This clonotype was observed many times. The chain employs TRBV5-4 and TRBJ2-1; tentatively, D is TRBD2 (5 bases). Trimming removed 4 bases from V and 4 bases from J, with 15 bases in between. The CDR3 extends over 15 amino acids. Germline CDR1 is SGHNT and CDR2 is YYREEE (reference sequence). CDR3 sequence reads: CASSARSREYNEQFF. Here the CDR3 DNA reads TGTGCCAGCAGCGCCCGTTCGAGGGAATACAATGAGCAGTTCTTC.

This clonotype was observed many times. CDR3 residues: CASSSSGGGQPQHF. The CDR3 DNA reads as TGTGCCAGCTCATCCTCAGGGGGTGGTCAGCCCCAGCATTTT. The V and J genes are TRBV18 and TRBJ1-5, with 7 positions matching TRBD1. This CDR3 contains 14 residues. V trimming: 5 bases; J trimming: 6 bases; junction bases outside the gene matches: 7. In germline, CDR1 is KGHSH, CDR2 LQKENI.

Relative to its sample, this clonotype is medium-sized. V usage is TRBV28 and J usage is TRBJ2-1; 7 nucleotides match TRBD1. CDR3 length: 16 amino acids. Germline V gene lookup returns CDR1 MDHEN and CDR2 SYDVKM. After removal of 4 bases from V and 1 base from J, the junction contained 7 bases not matched to a gene. The CDR3 spells CASSWDDRVSYNEQFF. The DNA for the CDR3 is TGTGCCAGCAGTTGGGACGACAGGGTATCCTACAATGAGCAGTTCTTC.

This clonotype has at least ten counts. This chain joins TRBV7-9 and TRBJ2-3; 10 nucleotides align to TRBD1. The CDR3 is made up of 15 amino acids. CDR1 is SEHNR, CDR2 FQNEAQ, per germline (reference sequence). V dropped 4 bases and J dropped 0; count of bases not matched to a gene: 1. As DNA, the CDR3 is TGTGCCAGCAGCTCGACAGGGGGCAGCACAGATACGCAGTATTTT. This sequence encodes CASSSTGGSTDTQYF.

This clonotype was detected ten times or more. The rearrangement links TRBV6-5 to TRBJ1-4; D not resolved. CDR1 is MNHEY, CDR2 SVGAGI, per germline. The CDR3 totals 13 residues. Trimming cost V 6 bases and J 8 bases, with 13 bases left between them. The CDR3 DNA follows: TGTGCCAGCAGGCGCAAAAGAGGAGAAAAACTGTTTTTT. It translates to CASRRKRGEKLFF.

This clonotype was detected many times. The V and J genes are TRBV3-1 and TRBJ2-3; D may be TRBD1 (5 bases). Trimming shortened V by 4 bases and J by 2 bases, and 10 bases separated the two germline ends. The CDR3 runs 14 residues. Per germline, CDR1 LGHDT and CDR2 YNNKEL (reference sequence). In DNA, the CDR3 is TGTGCCAGCAGCCGACAGCGAAACACAGATACGCAGTATTTT. Its translation: CASSRQRNTDTQYF.

This clonotype ranks as medium-sized (0.01 to 0.1%). The rearrangement links TRBV5-1 to TRBJ2-5, with TRBD2 matching over 13 bases. J lost 4 bases, V lost 1 base, and 7 bases had no gene match. Germline values: CDR1 SGHRS, CDR2 YFSETQ. CDR3 size: 17 residues. CDR3: CASSLPGTSGIGETQYF. The CDR3 nucleotides are TGCGCCAGCAGCTTGCCCGGGACTAGCGGGATCGGAGAGACCCAGTACTTC.

The J gene is TRBJ2-2, the V gene TRBV23-1; D uncertain. TRBV23-1 is sorted into the ORF group, with uncertain function. The CDR3 runs to 14 residues. Trimming shortened V by 9 bases and J by 2 bases, and 13 bases separated the two germline ends. CDR3 nucleotides: TGCGCCAGACTTGGCGTTTGCAACACCGGGGAGCTGTTTTTT. This gives the protein CARLGVCNTGELFF.

This clonotype is medium-sized in the sample. The CDR3 loop reads CASRTRLASSADYEQYF. The CDR3 bases are TGTGCCAGCAGGACGAGGCTAGCGTCTTCGGCAGACTACGAGCAGTACTTC. The rearrangement links TRBV6-5 to TRBJ2-7; D perhaps matches TRBD2 (6 bases). The CDR3 covers 17 residues. The V end was cut by 6 bases, the J end by 3 bases, with 24 bases between. Germline CDR1 is MNHEY and CDR2 is SVGAGI.

In this sample, this clonotype turned up a few times. J is TRBJ2-2 and V is TRBV11-2, with D possibly being TRBD2 (5 bases). The CDR3 totals 15 residues. V lost 2 bases and J 4 bases, leaving 11 bases between the germline ends. Germline assignment: CDR1 SGHAT and CDR2 FQNNGV. This chain's CDR3 is CASSLYVGGTGELFF. DNA of the CDR3: TGTGCCAGCAGCTTATACGTCGGAGGCACCGGGGAGCTGTTTTTT.

The rearrangement joins TRBV3-1 to TRBJ2-7; D call uncertain. The germline V and J ends were trimmed by 3 bases and 6 bases, with 6 bases remaining between them. The CDR3 extends over 11 amino acids. Germline values: CDR1 LGHDT, CDR2 YNNKEL (reference sequence). CDR3 nucleotides: TGTGCCAGCAGCCAGCTAGGCGAGCAGTACTTC. Its protein is CASSQLGEQYF.

This clonotype was observed many times. This rearrangement joins TRBV12-3 or TRBV12-4 to TRBJ1-4, with D tentatively TRBD1 (6 bases). V was clipped by 5 bases and J by 7 bases, with 8 bases between them. This CDR3 contains 12 residues. CDR3 in amino acids: CASSQGREKLFF. In DNA, the CDR3 is TGTGCCAGCAGTCAGGGGCGTGAAAAACTGTTTTTT.

Within the sample, this clonotype is large. The chain uses TRBV20-1 and TRBJ2-1, with 8 nucleotides matching TRBD2. V lost 0 bases, J lost 5 bases, and 15 bases stayed unmatched. CDR3 size: 18 residues. Per the germline V gene, CDR1 is DFQATT and CDR2 is SNEGSKA (reference sequence). CDR3 sequence: CSARDLAGLLSGHNEQFF. CDR3 nucleotide sequence: TGCAGTGCTAGAGATTTAGCGGGATTATTGAGTGGCCACAATGAGCAGTTCTTC.

This clonotype was recorded at least ten times. The chain's CDR3 is CASGTQAFF. CDR3 DNA: TGTGCCAGCGGAACTCAGGCTTTCTTT. The chain recombines TRBV6-2 or TRBV6-3 with TRBJ1-1; D unresolved. The germline V and J ends were trimmed by 8 bases and 11 bases, with 9 bases remaining between them. This CDR3 comprises 9 residues. CDR1 and CDR2 (germline): MNHEY, SVGEGT.

This clonotype is termed medium-sized. The genes are TRBV20-1 and TRBJ2-3; a possible D gene is TRBD2 (6 bases). Looked up from germline, CDR1 is DFQATT and CDR2 is SNEGSKA (reference sequence). V gave up 5 bases and J gave up 3 bases, with 12 bases separating them. The CDR3 has 13 residues. The CDR3 region has the DNA TGCAGTGCTGAAAGAGGGAGGACAGATACGCAGTATTTT. Its protein is CSAERGRTDTQYF.

J is TRBJ2-2 and V is TRBV24-1; 9 bases are shared with TRBD1. The germline gives CDR1 KGHDR, CDR2 SFDVKD. The CDR3 runs 14 residues. The V and J ends lost 10 bases and 6 bases, in that order; junction bases with no gene match: 8. The CDR3 DNA is TGTGCCACGGGACCGGGACAGGGCCCCGGGGAGCTGTTTTTT. It codes for CATGPGQGPGELFF.

The CDR3 DNA is TGTGCCAGCAGCCAAGTGGGACTACAGTACTTC. Translation: CASSQVGLQYF. The chain combines TRBV14 with TRBJ2-7; 7 bases map to TRBD2. Germline loops: CDR1 SGHDN, CDR2 FVKESK. The length of the CDR3 is 11 residues. V lost 1 base, J lost 10 bases, and 1 base stayed unmatched.

This clonotype was found many times. The chain couples TRBV13 to TRBJ2-7, with D possibly being TRBD2 (5 bases). CDR3 length: 19 residues. Per germline, CDR1 PRHDT and CDR2 FYEKMQ (reference sequence). V was trimmed by 1 base and J by 3 bases, leaving 25 bases between them. The chain's CDR3 is CASSLVSFRLGRRDYEQYF. CDR3 DNA: TGTGCCAGCAGCTTAGTTAGTTTTCGTTTGGGCCGCCGGGACTACGAGCAGTACTTC.

This clonotype counts as medium-sized (0.01 to 0.1%). The chain is built from TRBV20-1 and TRBJ1-2; 8 bases map to TRBD1. V dropped 4 bases and J dropped 9; count of bases not matched to a gene: 10. CDR1 is DFQATT and CDR2 is SNEGSKA in the germline V gene (reference sequence). The CDR3 covers 13 residues. This CDR3 is CSAIETGAGSYTF. Written as DNA, the CDR3 is TGCAGTGCTATTGAGACAGGGGCGGGAAGCTACACCTTC.

This clonotype was counted many times. The chain links TRBV10-2 to TRBJ1-5; D not certain. This CDR3 is built from 14 residues. CDR1 is WSHSY, CDR2 SAAADI, per germline. V shed 0 bases and J shed 0 bases, with 3 bases lying between them. CDR3 residues: CASSESHSNQPQHF. CDR3 nucleotide sequence: TGCGCCAGCAGTGAGTCCCATAGCAATCAGCCCCAGCATTTT.